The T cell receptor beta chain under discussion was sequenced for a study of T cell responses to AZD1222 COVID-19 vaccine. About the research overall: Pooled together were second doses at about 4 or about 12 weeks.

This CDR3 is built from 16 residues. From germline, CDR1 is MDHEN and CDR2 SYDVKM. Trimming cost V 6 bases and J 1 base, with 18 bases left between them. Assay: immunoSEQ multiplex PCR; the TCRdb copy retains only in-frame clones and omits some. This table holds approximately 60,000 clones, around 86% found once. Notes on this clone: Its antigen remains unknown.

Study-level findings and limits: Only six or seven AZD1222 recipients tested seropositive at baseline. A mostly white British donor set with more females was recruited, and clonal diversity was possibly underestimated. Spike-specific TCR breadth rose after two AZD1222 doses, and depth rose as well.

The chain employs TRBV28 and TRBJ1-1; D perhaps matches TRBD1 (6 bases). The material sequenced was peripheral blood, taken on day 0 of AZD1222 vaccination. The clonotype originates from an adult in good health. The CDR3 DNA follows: TGTGCCAGCAGCAAACCACTCGGGGGGCGGAACACTGAAGCTTTCTTT. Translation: CASSKPLGGRNTEAFF.